One sample yielded the 30 T cell receptor beta chains listed below, sequenced in a study of naive and memory T cell subsets. Their target antigens are unknown. The beta constant-region primer was an equimolar mix of two oligonucleotides covering TRBC1 and TRBC2. The ligated cDNA underwent four PCR rounds using SP2 and nested alpha and beta constant-region primers. TCRdb passed the UMI-ligation and nested PCR reads through MiXCR, listing each CDR3 protein once. This sample has 150,000 or so distinct CDR3 sequences; roughly 20% occur once, and the top ten carry 0.1% to 0.11%. Notes on the study in general: Especially in CD8 cells, naive repertoires contained a few larger clonotypes, possibly CD45RA-re-expressing memory cells.

Sequencing input: naive CD4+ T cells from blood. These TCRs come from a human donor in good health.

This clonotype appeared once. The chain recombines TRBV9 with TRBJ1-2, with TRBD1 as a possible D gene (6 bases). The CDR3 is 15 residues long. Trimming removed 4 bases from V and 8 bases from J, with 21 bases in between. Germline lookup yields CDR1 SGDLS and CDR2 YYNGEE. CDR3 sequence (DNA): TGTGCCAGCAGCTCCCCTCGGGGGGGGGCGCGAGGCTACACCTTC. This translates into CASSSPRGGARGYTF.

In this sample, this clonotype turned up a few times. V usage is TRBV20-1 and J usage is TRBJ2-7; 9 nucleotides match TRBD2. V gave up 3 bases and J gave up 6 bases; unmatched junction bases: 3. Germline values: CDR1 DFQATT, CDR2 SNEGSKA (reference sequence). The CDR3 consists of 12 residues. Here the CDR3 reads CSARGLASEQYF. The CDR3 DNA reads TGCAGTGCTAGGGGACTAGCCAGCGAGCAGTACTTC.

The chain couples TRBV29-1 to TRBJ2-1; the match to TRBD1 covers 8 bases. Losses at the gene ends were 4 bases for V and 7 bases for J; bases not matched to a gene: 12. Germline-derived CDR1 and CDR2 are SQVTM and ANQGSEA. CDR3 size: 15 residues. The CDR3 region is CSVGPGIHRGNEQFF. CDR3 bases: TGCAGCGTTGGGCCCGGGATCCACAGGGGGAATGAGCAGTTCTTC.

Many counts were recorded for this clonotype. The chain uses TRBV20-1 and TRBJ1-6; no definite D call. The V and J ends lost 0 bases and 4 bases respectively, with 7 bases between them. Per the germline V gene, CDR1 is DFQATT and CDR2 is SNEGSKA (reference sequence). This CDR3 has 14 residues. CDR3 coding DNA: TGCAGTGCTAGAGAGTTGATTTATAATTCACCCCTCCACTTT. Its protein product is CSARELIYNSPLHF.

This sequence joins TRBV29-1 and TRBJ1-2; 7 bases fit TRBD1. Germline V lookup: CDR1 SQVTM, CDR2 ANQGSEA. Trimming at V came to 4 bases and at J to 3 bases, leaving 5 bases not matched to a gene. CDR3 length equals 13 residues. The DNA for the CDR3 is TGCAGCGTTGCGATAGACAGGGACTATGGCTACACCTTC. It translates to CSVAIDRDYGYTF.

V and J are TRBV29-1 and TRBJ2-7; D not resolved. CDR1 and CDR2 (germline): SQVTM, ANQGSEA. Trimming took 4 bases from V and 5 from J, leaving 15 bases between them. CDR3 length: 13 residues. The CDR3 region has the DNA TGCAGCGTTGTGTTGACGAGGTCCCACGAGCAGTACTTC. Its protein product is CSVVLTRSHEQYF.

The chain recombines TRBV6-6 with TRBJ1-5; 10 nucleotides align to TRBD1. Germline V CDR1 and CDR2: MNHNY, SVGAGI (reference sequence). The CDR3 totals 14 residues. V shed 5 bases, J shed 7 bases, and the junction held 5 bases outside the gene matches. CDR3 sequence: CASSNRDRGQPQHF. CDR3 sequence (DNA): TGTGCCAGCAGTAACCGGGACAGGGGACAGCCCCAGCATTTT.

There are many counts of this clonotype. This chain uses TRBV9 with TRBJ2-3; no firm D call. Trimming took 0 bases from V and 0 from J, leaving 5 bases between them. There are 14 residues in the CDR3. Germline CDR1 SGDLS, CDR2 YYNGEE. For the CDR3, the DNA is TGTGCCAGCAGCGTAGGACCTAGCACAGATACGCAGTATTTT. Amino acid sequence: CASSVGPSTDTQYF. Full variable domain (rest looked up from reference TRBV9 and TRBJ2-3): DSGVTQTPKHLITATGQRVTLRCSPRSGDLSVYWYQQSLDQGLQFLIQYYNGEERAKGNILERFSAQQFPDLHSELNLSSLELGDSALYFCASSVGPSTDTQYFGPGTRLTVL.

This clonotype appeared a few times. The chain couples TRBV20-1 to TRBJ2-2; the D gene is possibly TRBD1 (5 bases). Germline V lookup: CDR1 DFQATT, CDR2 SNEGSKA (reference sequence). The CDR3 sequence is 14 residues long. The V end lost 3 bases, the J end lost 8 bases, and 16 bases lay between the germline ends. CDR3 in amino acids: CSASSRTKGGELFF. As DNA, the CDR3 is TGCAGTGCTAGTTCCCGGACAAAGGGAGGGGAGCTGTTTTTT.

In its sample, this clonotype was seen a few times. This chain connects TRBV6-5 to TRBJ1-5; D may be TRBD1 (5 bases). This CDR3 is built from 13 residues. Germline V gives CDR1 MNHEY, CDR2 SVGAGI. V lost 7 bases, J lost 4 bases, and 11 bases lay in between. For the CDR3, the DNA is TGTGCCAGCACTAAGGGACTTAATCAGCCCCAGCATTTT. As protein: CASTKGLNQPQHF.

This clonotype was found a few times. This chain uses TRBV28 with TRBJ1-2; D is unclear. The V gene's germline CDR1 is MDHEN and CDR2 SYDVKM. Trimming removed 10 bases from V and 2 bases from J, with 14 bases in between. The CDR3 extends over 13 amino acids. For the CDR3, the DNA is TGTGCCACCTGGACTTTCCAGAACTATGGCTACACCTTC. This sequence encodes CATWTFQNYGYTF.

The genes are TRBV29-1 and TRBJ2-3; the D gene is possibly TRBD2 (5 bases). Trimming took off 5 bases at V and 0 bases at J, with 12 bases between the two ends. From germline, CDR1 is SQVTM and CDR2 ANQGSEA. This CDR3 comprises 14 residues. The CDR3 bases are TGCAGCGTTCTTACTAGTTTGAGCACAGATACGCAGTATTTT. Protein: CSVLTSLSTDTQYF.

V usage is TRBV20-1 and J usage is TRBJ2-1; 8 positions agree with TRBD2. Germline trimming cut 3 bases from V and 8 bases from J; bases unmatched to any gene: 9. The germline gives CDR1 DFQATT, CDR2 SNEGSKA (reference sequence). The CDR3 totals 14 residues. The CDR3 sequence: CSASRPSGFHEQFF. CDR3 DNA sequence: TGCAGTGCTAGTAGGCCTAGCGGGTTTCATGAGCAGTTCTTC.

In this sample, this clonotype turned up many times. This chain uses TRBV29-1 with TRBJ1-6; possibly TRBD1 for D (5 bases). CDR3 length equals 13 residues. The germline gives CDR1 SQVTM, CDR2 ANQGSEA. V was trimmed by 5 bases and J by 5 bases, leaving 10 bases between them. The chain's CDR3 is CSVLWGNNSPLHF. CDR3 DNA sequence: TGCAGCGTTTTATGGGGGAATAATTCACCCCTCCACTTT.

This clonotype was seen many times. This chain joins TRBV20-1 and TRBJ2-1; maybe TRBD2 (6 bases). This CDR3 has 16 amino acids. V was shortened by 6 bases and J by 2 bases, with 20 bases between the two germline ends. Germline CDR1 DFQATT, CDR2 SNEGSKA (reference sequence). CDR3 coding DNA: TGCAGTGCACATTCTAGGAGGAGGGGTCCCTACAATGAGCAGTTCTTC. This sequence encodes CSAHSRRRGPYNEQFF.

J is TRBJ1-2 and V is TRBV28, with D possibly TRBD1 on 5 matching bases. V was cut by 5 bases and J by 1 base, with 11 bases left in between. The V gene's germline CDR1 is MDHEN and CDR2 SYDVKM. This CDR3 contains 14 residues. The CDR3 region has the DNA TGTGCCAGCAGTCCCGGGCAGGGTAACTATGGCTACACCTTC. Translating gives CASSPGQGNYGYTF.

The sample holds a few counts of this clonotype. The rearrangement uses TRBV7-9 and TRBJ2-1, with D perhaps matching TRBD2 (5 bases). There are 13 residues in the CDR3. The V end was cut by 5 bases, the J end by 9 bases, with 14 bases between. Germline-derived CDR1 and CDR2 are SEHNR and FQNEAQ (reference sequence). The CDR3: CASSPDWMGEQFF. The CDR3 DNA reads as TGTGCCAGCAGCCCGGACTGGATGGGTGAGCAGTTCTTC.

The chain combines TRBV27 with TRBJ2-1; 12 positions agree with TRBD2. The CDR3 loop spans 18 amino acids. Germline V gene data show CDR1 as MNHEY and CDR2 as SMNVEV (reference sequence). V shed 2 bases, J shed 3 bases, and the junction held 8 bases outside the gene matches. This chain's CDR3 is CASSLLNRLAGVYNEQFF. DNA of the CDR3: TGTGCCAGCAGTTTACTGAATAGACTAGCGGGAGTCTACAATGAGCAGTTCTTC.

This clonotype was observed at least ten times. This chain joins TRBV5-1 and TRBJ2-1, with 8 bases lining up with TRBD2. The CDR3 contains 15 residues. V gave up 8 bases and J gave up 0 bases; unmatched junction bases: 7. Germline CDR1 is SGHRS and CDR2 is YFSETQ. Here the CDR3 reads CASSSGTSSYNEQFF. CDR3 in DNA: TGCGCCAGTAGTTCAGGGACTAGCTCCTACAATGAGCAGTTCTTC.

This clonotype was found once. One junction end disagrees with the germline gene, perhaps due to a read error. The V and J genes are TRBV18 and TRBJ1-1; TRBD1 is a possible D gene (6 bases). This CDR3 has 14 amino acids. Germline lookup yields CDR1 KGHSH and CDR2 LQKENI. The CDR3 DNA is TGTGCCAGCTCACGACAGGCCGTGAACGCTGAAGCTTTCTTT. Translation: CASSRQAVNAEAFF. The full variable domain, in which reference TRBV18 and TRBJ1-1 provide the parts outside the CDR3, is NAGVMQNPRHLVRRRGQEARLRCSPMKGHSHVYWYRQLPEEGLKFMVYLQKENIIDESGMPKERFSAEFPKEGPSILRIQQVVRGDSAAYFCASSRQAVNAEAFFGQGTRLTVV.

This rearrangement joins TRBV28 to TRBJ1-1; D is possibly TRBD1 (6 bases). The V gene lost 6 bases and the J gene lost 4 bases, with 18 bases spanning the gap. CDR3 length: 15 amino acids. Per germline, CDR1 MDHEN and CDR2 SYDVKM. CDR3 DNA sequence: TGTGCCAGCAGACGAAGGACAGCCTTGGGCACTGAAGCTTTCTTT. Protein sequence: CASRRRTALGTEAFF.

In this sample, this clonotype turned up a few times. The chain links TRBV6-5 to TRBJ1-5; 9 bases match TRBD1. Germline trimming cut 5 bases from V and 2 bases from J; bases unmatched to any gene: 7. The CDR3 runs to 16 residues. Germline-derived CDR1 and CDR2 are MNHEY and SVGAGI. As DNA, the CDR3 is TGTGCCAGCAGTCGGAGGACAGGGGAGGGCAATCAGCCCCAGCATTTT. This encodes CASSRRTGEGNQPQHF.

This clonotype was observed at least ten times. The V and J genes are TRBV2 and TRBJ2-1; 9 positions agree with TRBD1. This CDR3 has 15 amino acids. Germline V gene data show CDR1 as SNHLY and CDR2 as FYNNEI. V lost 6 bases and J lost 5; bases outside the gene matches: 8. The DNA for the CDR3 is TGTGCCAGCAGCGACGGGACAGGGTCTAACAATGAGCAGTTCTTC. Translation gives CASSDGTGSNNEQFF. Filled out from reference TRBV2 and TRBJ2-1, the complete variable domain reads EPEVTQTPSHQVTQMGQEVILRCVPISNHLYFYWYRQILGQKVEFLVSFYNNEISEKSEIFDDQFSVERPDGSNFTLKIRSTKLEDSAMYFCASSDGTGSNNEQFFGPGTRLTVL.

This clonotype was counted at least ten times. The gene calls are TRBV11-2 and TRBJ2-7, with D uncertain. This CDR3 has 13 residues. Germline-derived CDR1 and CDR2 are SGHAT and FQNNGV. The V end was cut by 3 bases, the J end by 2 bases, with 8 bases between. The CDR3 DNA is TGTGCCAGCAGCTTGGAAATGGCCTACGAGCAGTACTTC. This codes for CASSLEMAYEQYF.

In this sample, this clonotype turned up a few times. The chain couples TRBV9 to TRBJ1-1; D unresolved. Looked up from germline, CDR1 is SGDLS and CDR2 is YYNGEE. The CDR3 has 15 residues. V gave up 0 bases and J gave up 1 base, with 10 bases separating them. CDR3 residues: CASSVDPHRNTEAFF. The DNA of the CDR3 is TGTGCCAGCAGCGTAGACCCTCACAGGAACACTGAAGCTTTCTTT.

The genes are TRBV20-1 and TRBJ2-1; 7 nucleotides agree with TRBD2. Germline CDR1 is DFQATT and CDR2 is SNEGSKA (reference sequence). The V gene end was trimmed by 4 bases and the J gene end by 6 bases; junction bases not matched to a gene: 9. The CDR3 has 14 residues. CDR3 DNA: TGCAGTGCTAAGAGCGGTGGACTAGTCAATGAGCAGTTCTTC. Translating it yields CSAKSGGLVNEQFF.

In its sample, this clonotype was seen a few times. This rearrangement joins TRBV28 to TRBJ1-1; D remains unclear. CDR1 is MDHEN and CDR2 is SYDVKM in the germline V gene. Trimming shortened V by 5 bases and J by 0 bases, and 10 bases separated the two germline ends. This CDR3 comprises 14 residues. The CDR3 region has the DNA TGTGCCAGCAGTGCGCGACACCTGAACACTGAAGCTTTCTTT. This sequence encodes CASSARHLNTEAFF. Drawing the rest from reference TRBV28 and TRBJ1-1, the complete variable domain is DVKVTQSSRYLVKRTGEKVFLECVQDMDHENMFWYRQDPGLGLRLIYFSYDVKMKEKGDIPEGYSVSREKKERFSLILESASTNQTSMYLCASSARHLNTEAFFGQGTRLTVV.

This clonotype showed up just once. This sequence joins TRBV29-1 and TRBJ2-3; 9 bases fit TRBD2. The CDR3 has 15 amino acids. Germline V gene sequence: CDR1 SQVTM, CDR2 ANQGSEA. J lost 0 bases, V lost 4 bases, and 5 bases had no gene match. CDR3 sequence reads: CSVVTSGLSTDTQYF. CDR3 bases: TGCAGCGTTGTGACTAGCGGACTTAGCACAGATACGCAGTATTTT.

This clonotype was seen a handful of times. The rearrangement links TRBV27 to TRBJ2-5; 11 bases are a match to TRBD1. J lost 7 bases, V lost 8 bases, and 12 bases had no gene match. The CDR3 totals 15 residues. From germline, CDR1 is MNHEY and CDR2 SMNVEV (reference sequence). The CDR3 DNA reads TGTGCCAGCCAACCTTCATCCGGGACAGGGGGGACCCAGTACTTC. Translating it yields CASQPSSGTGGTQYF.

The chain links TRBV6-2 or TRBV6-3 to TRBJ2-1, with 8 bases aligning to TRBD2. V trimming: 5 bases; J trimming: 2 bases; junction bases outside the gene matches: 8. The CDR3 has 16 amino acids. Germline CDR1 reads MNHEY; CDR2 reads SVGEGT. The CDR3 here is CASSAIAGLTYNEQFF. The CDR3 region has the DNA TGTGCCAGCAGTGCTATAGCGGGGCTAACCTACAATGAGCAGTTCTTC.